This TCR beta chain came from a study of a mutant IDH1 vaccine in newly diagnosed glioma. V dropped 4 bases and J dropped 7; count of bases not matched to a gene: 3. The CDR3 contains 13 residues. CDR1 and CDR2 from the germline V gene are SGHNT and YYREEE (reference sequence). Comment on this clone: Its antigen is undetermined.

Sequenced by immunoSEQ multiplex PCR; TCRdb stores in-frame clones only, minus some. The sample has about 32,000 clones, about four fifths seen once. As to time point: week 35, safety follow-up. Every single dose of the vaccine, 300 ug of mutant IDH1 20-mer peptide, came with topical imiquimod. New WHO grade 3 or 4 astrocytomas that were IDH1-mutant and ATRX-lost occurred in the donors. Sequencing used PBMCs, obtained from a glioma patient whose treatment included an IDH1 peptide vaccine. V is TRBV5-4 and J is TRBJ2-5, with TRBD1 matching 11 bases. This TCR was sampled from a man aged 25-40 years with glioma. Here the CDR3 DNA reads TGTGCCAGCAGCACCGGGACAGGGGGGACCCAGTACTTC. Its translation is CASSTGTGGTQYF.